This T cell receptor (beta chain) derives from a study of cytomegalovirus exposure and HLA in healthy donors. The study's findings and limits: The authors enumerated over 150 TCR beta chains as linked to cytomegalovirus.

The repertoire was sequenced with immunoSEQ multiplex PCR; TCRdb's copy has only in-frame clones and lacks some. This sample carries 200,000 to 300,000 clones, roughly 90% of them seen once, and the ten largest clones take approximately 12%. Comment on this clone: Its antigen remains unidentified.

Germline lookup yields CDR1 SGHDT and CDR2 YYEEEE. This CDR3 comprises 17 residues. With 2 bases removed from V and 0 bases from J, the gap between germline ends came to 17 bases. The J gene is TRBJ1-2, the V gene TRBV5-6, with D perhaps matching TRBD1 (6 bases). Source material: PBMCs. The TCR was taken from a man younger than 30 in good health and CMV-seropositive. CDR3 protein: CASSFRAGATSNYGYTF. The CDR3 region has the DNA TGTGCCAGCAGCTTCCGGGCGGGGGCTACTTCTAACTATGGCTACACCTTC.